The next 5 T cell receptor beta chains were all read from a single sample in a study of cytomegalovirus exposure and HLA in healthy donors. The PCR made use of 60 Vbeta and 13 Jbeta primers. The protocol was immunoSEQ multiplex PCR, while the TCRdb copy is restricted to in-frame clones and leaves out a portion. This table holds about 82,000 clones, around 89% found once. What was sequenced was PBMCs. These TCRs come from a man aged 18 to 30 in good health and CMV-seronegative.

This clone was recorded only once. CDR3 coding DNA: TGTGCCATCCAAAAAAGGGGGCAAGGGAACACTGAAGCTTTCTTT. Translated: CAIQKRGQGNTEAFF. The gene calls are TRBV10-3 and TRBJ1-1, with 7 bases lining up with TRBD1. Per germline, CDR1 ENHRY and CDR2 SYGVKD. The CDR3 covers 15 residues. V dropped 8 bases and J dropped 1; count of bases not matched to a gene: 10.

This clone appeared a single time. The chain joins TRBV27 to TRBJ1-6, with D perhaps matching TRBD1 (6 bases). The V gene's germline CDR1 is MNHEY and CDR2 SMNVEV (reference sequence). CDR3 length: 15 amino acids. Trimming cost V 1 base and J 7 bases, with 11 bases left between them. In DNA, the CDR3 is TGTGCCAGCAGTTTATGGGACACCACCAATTCACCCCTCCACTTT. Translating gives CASSLWDTTNSPLHF.

The sample holds one count of this clone. The chain uses TRBV5-1 and TRBJ2-5, with D possibly being TRBD1 (5 bases). V shed 0 bases and J shed 4 bases, with 13 bases lying between them. The CDR3 consists of 15 residues. Germline V lookup: CDR1 SGHRS, CDR2 YFSETQ. CDR3 nucleotides: TGCGCCAGCAGCTTGGGGGGCTCGATGGGAGAGACCCAGTACTTC. This sequence encodes CASSLGGSMGETQYF.

This sequence joins TRBV11-2 and TRBJ2-5, with a possible D match to TRBD2 (5 bases). Trimming took 1 base from V and 1 from J, leaving 22 bases between them. This CDR3 has 19 amino acids. The germline V gene encodes CDR1 SGHAT and CDR2 FQNNGV. CDR3 in amino acids: CASSLGVPFSQRFQETQYF. CDR3 nucleotides: TGTGCCAGCAGCTTAGGAGTCCCCTTCTCACAGCGGTTCCAAGAGACCCAGTACTTC.

The rearrangement uses TRBV7-9 and TRBJ2-1; TRBD2 matches at 12 bases. Trimming cost V 6 bases and J 8 bases; bases outside gene matches: 8. Germline CDR1 is SEHNR and CDR2 is FQNEAQ (reference sequence). The CDR3 runs to 15 residues. The CDR3 loop is CASSRLAGVVDEQFF. The CDR3 DNA is TGTGCCAGCAGTCGACTAGCGGGGGTAGTAGATGAGCAGTTCTTC.